The TCR beta chain under discussion was sequenced for a study of CD8 T cells in Susac syndrome. Only a few counts were recorded for this clonotype. Its specificity is not known. Peripheral blood CD8+ and CD4+ T cells were profiled by TCR beta sequencing. Roughly 0.45 to 1 ug RNA was reverse transcribed with random hexamers. TCRdb used MiXCR to reprocess the immunoSEQ multiplex PCR reads, holding one entry per CDR3 protein. The data contain more than 250,000 distinct CDR3 sequences, around 92% of them seen just once; the ten biggest clones take up 0.06% to 0.075%. Study results and caveats: As acknowledged by the study, its TCR sequencing and HLA analysis included a relatively small number of individuals.

From germline, CDR1 is SGHTA and CDR2 FQGNSA. The V gene lost 1 base and the J gene lost 2 bases, with 5 bases spanning the gap. The CDR3 totals 13 residues. The sample taken for sequencing was CD4+ T cells from PBMCs. The TCR sequence derives from a human donor with multiple sclerosis. The gene calls are TRBV7-2 and TRBJ1-2; no firm D call. CDR3 DNA sequence: TGTGCCAGCAGCTTAGACGGAAACTATGGCTACACCTTC. The encoded protein is CASSLDGNYGYTF.